These 5 T cell receptor beta chains were all obtained from the same sample, sequenced in a study of T cell responses to AZD1222 COVID-19 vaccine. The method was immunoSEQ multiplex PCR; TCRdb's version includes in-frame clones alone and lacks a portion of them. The sample holds 120,000 to 150,000 clones, about 91% seen once. The material sequenced was peripheral blood, taken 28 days after the second AZD1222 dose. The source is an adult who received the AZD1222 COVID-19 vaccine.

V gene TRBV19 combines with J gene TRBJ1-2; D gene uncertain. Germline V gene lookup returns CDR1 LNHDA and CDR2 SQIVND (reference sequence). This CDR3 region has 13 residues. The ends were cut back, 5 bases at V and 3 bases at J, with 10 bases in the middle. CDR3 sequence (DNA): TGTGCCAGTAGTCTAGCAAGGGACTATGGCTACACCTTC. Translating gives CASSLARDYGYTF.

The chain is built from TRBV11-3 and TRBJ1-1; a possible D gene is TRBD1 (6 bases). Between the trimmed V and J ends, which lost 5 bases and 4 bases, there was a span of 11 bases. Germline CDR1 reads SGHNT; CDR2 reads YENEEA. The CDR3 has 13 residues. The CDR3, as DNA: TGTGCCAGCAGCACCGGGACACTCACTGAAGCTTTCTTT. Its translation is CASSTGTLTEAFF.

This clone was seen only once. The rearrangement joins TRBV2 to TRBJ2-7, with D maybe TRBD1 (6 bases). Germline V gene data show CDR1 as SNHLY and CDR2 as FYNNEI. Trimming stripped 0 bases from V and 2 bases from J, with 14 bases between. The CDR3 has 16 residues. CDR3 sequence (DNA): TGTGCCAGCAGTGAAGCGACAGGATGGATAGCCTACGAGCAGTACTTC. This codes for CASSEATGWIAYEQYF. Supplemented by reference TRBV2 and TRBJ2-7, the full variable domain reads EPEVTQTPSHQVTQMGQEVILRCVPISNHLYFYWYRQILGQKVEFLVSFYNNEISEKSEIFDDQFSVERPDGSNFTLKIRSTKLEDSAMYFCASSEATGWIAYEQYFGPGTRLTVT.

The chain employs TRBV2 and TRBJ1-6, with 7 bases aligning to TRBD1. Trimming removed 5 bases from V and 7 bases from J; junction bases left unmatched: 5. The length of the CDR3 is 14 residues. The germline CDR1 and CDR2 sequences are SNHLY and FYNNEI. CDR3 sequence reads: CASSLDRRNSPLHF. The CDR3 nucleotides are TGTGCCAGCAGTTTGGACAGGCGGAATTCACCCCTCCACTTT.

The chain is built from TRBV15 and TRBJ1-3, with 8 bases aligning to TRBD1. The CDR3 has 15 residues. The V and J ends lost 1 base and 4 bases, in that order; junction bases with no gene match: 3. Per germline, CDR1 LNHNV and CDR2 YYDKDF (reference sequence). The CDR3 loop is CATSRARGLGNTIYF. The CDR3 coding sequence is TGTGCCACCAGCAGAGCCAGGGGGCTCGGAAACACCATATATTTT.